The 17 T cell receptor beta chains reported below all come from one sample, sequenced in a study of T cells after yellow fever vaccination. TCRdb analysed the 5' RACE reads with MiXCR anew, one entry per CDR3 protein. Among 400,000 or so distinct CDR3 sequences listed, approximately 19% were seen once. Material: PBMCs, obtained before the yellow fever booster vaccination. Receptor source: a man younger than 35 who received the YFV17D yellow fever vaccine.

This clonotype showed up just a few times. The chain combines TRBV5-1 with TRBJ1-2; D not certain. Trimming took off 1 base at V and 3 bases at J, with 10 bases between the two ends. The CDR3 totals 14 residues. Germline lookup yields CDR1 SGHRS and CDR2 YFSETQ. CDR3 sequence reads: CASSLREGDYGYTF. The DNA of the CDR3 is TGCGCCAGCAGCTTGCGTGAGGGAGACTATGGCTACACCTTC.

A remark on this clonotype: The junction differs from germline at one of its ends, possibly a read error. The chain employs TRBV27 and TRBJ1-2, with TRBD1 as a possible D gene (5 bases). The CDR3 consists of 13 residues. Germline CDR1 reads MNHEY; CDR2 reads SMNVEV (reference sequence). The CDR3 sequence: CATSQTPGYGYTF. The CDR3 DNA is TGTGCCACCAGTCAAACCCCAGGGTATGGCTACACCTTC.

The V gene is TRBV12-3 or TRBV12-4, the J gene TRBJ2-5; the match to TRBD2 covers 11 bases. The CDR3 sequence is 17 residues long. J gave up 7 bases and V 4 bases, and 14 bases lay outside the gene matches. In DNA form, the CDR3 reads TGTGCCAGCAGTTCAACTAGCGGGGGAAGCTACGTGCGGACCCAGTACTTC. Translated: CASSSTSGGSYVRTQYF.

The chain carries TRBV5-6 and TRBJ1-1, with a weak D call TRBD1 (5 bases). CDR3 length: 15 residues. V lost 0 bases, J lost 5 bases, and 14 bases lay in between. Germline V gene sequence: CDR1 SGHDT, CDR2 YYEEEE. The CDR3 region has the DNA TGTGCCAGCAGCTTGGCCGGGGGAAGATTGACTGAAGCTTTCTTT. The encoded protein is CASSLAGGRLTEAFF.

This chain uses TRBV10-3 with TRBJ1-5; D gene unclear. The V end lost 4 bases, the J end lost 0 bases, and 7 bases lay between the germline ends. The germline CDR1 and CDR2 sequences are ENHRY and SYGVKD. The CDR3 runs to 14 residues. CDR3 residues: CAISGINSNQPQHF. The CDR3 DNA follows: TGTGCCATCAGTGGCATAAATAGCAATCAGCCCCAGCATTTT.

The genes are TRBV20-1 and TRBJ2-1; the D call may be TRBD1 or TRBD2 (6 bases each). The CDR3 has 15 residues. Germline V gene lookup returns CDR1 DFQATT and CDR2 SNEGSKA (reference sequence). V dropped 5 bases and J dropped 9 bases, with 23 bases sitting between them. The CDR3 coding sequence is TGCAGTGCTGACCCTCTGACAGGAGGGTTCGGTGAGCAGTTCTTC. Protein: CSADPLTGGFGEQFF.

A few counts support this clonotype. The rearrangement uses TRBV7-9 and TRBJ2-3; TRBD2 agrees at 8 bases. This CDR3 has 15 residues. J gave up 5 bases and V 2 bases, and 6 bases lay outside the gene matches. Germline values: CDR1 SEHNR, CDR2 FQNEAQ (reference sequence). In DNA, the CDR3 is TGTGCCAGCAGCTTAATCCCGGGGGGGCAAGATACGCAGTATTTT. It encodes CASSLIPGGQDTQYF. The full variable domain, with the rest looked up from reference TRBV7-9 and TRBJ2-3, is DTGVSQNPRHKITKRGQNVTFRCDPISEHNRLYWYRQTLGQGPEFLTYFQNEAQLEKSRLLSDRFSAERPKGSFSTLEIQRTEQGDSAMYLCASSLIPGGQDTQYFGPGTRLTVL.

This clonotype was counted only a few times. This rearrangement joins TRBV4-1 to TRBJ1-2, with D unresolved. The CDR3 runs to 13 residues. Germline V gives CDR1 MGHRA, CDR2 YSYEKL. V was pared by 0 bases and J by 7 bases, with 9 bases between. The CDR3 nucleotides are TGCGCCAGCAGCCAAGATCGTATCGGTGGCTACACCTTC. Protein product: CASSQDRIGGYTF.

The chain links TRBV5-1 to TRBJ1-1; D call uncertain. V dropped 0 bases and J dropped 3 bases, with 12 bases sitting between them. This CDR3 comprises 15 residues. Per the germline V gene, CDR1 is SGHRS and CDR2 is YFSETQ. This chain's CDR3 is CASSLGRNVDTEAFF. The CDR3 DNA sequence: TGCGCCAGCAGCTTGGGTCGGAACGTTGACACTGAAGCTTTCTTT.

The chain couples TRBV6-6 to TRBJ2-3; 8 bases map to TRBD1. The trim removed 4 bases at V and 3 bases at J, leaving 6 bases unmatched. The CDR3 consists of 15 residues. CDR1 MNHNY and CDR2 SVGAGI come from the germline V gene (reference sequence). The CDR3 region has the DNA TGTGCCAGCAGTTTCGGACAGGGAGCAACAGATACGCAGTATTTT. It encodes CASSFGQGATDTQYF.

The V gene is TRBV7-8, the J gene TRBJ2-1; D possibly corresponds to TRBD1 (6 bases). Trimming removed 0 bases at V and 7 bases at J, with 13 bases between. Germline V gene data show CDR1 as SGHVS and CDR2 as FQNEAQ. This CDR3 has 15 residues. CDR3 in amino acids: CASSLALTGGNEQFF. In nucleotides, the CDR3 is TGTGCCAGCAGCTTAGCGTTGACAGGAGGAAATGAGCAGTTCTTC.

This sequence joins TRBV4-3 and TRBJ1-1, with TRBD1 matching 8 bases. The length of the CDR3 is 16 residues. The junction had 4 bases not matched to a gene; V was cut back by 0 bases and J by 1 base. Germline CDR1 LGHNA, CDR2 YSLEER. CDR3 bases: TGCGCCAGCAGCCAAGATCGGACAGGGTGGAACACTGAAGCTTTCTTT. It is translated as CASSQDRTGWNTEAFF.

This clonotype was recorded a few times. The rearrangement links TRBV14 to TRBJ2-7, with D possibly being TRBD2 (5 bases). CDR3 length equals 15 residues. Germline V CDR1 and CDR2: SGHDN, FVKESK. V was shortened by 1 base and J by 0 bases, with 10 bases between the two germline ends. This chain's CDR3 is CASSQGRTSSYEQYV. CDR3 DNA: TGTGCCAGCAGCCAAGGGAGGACGAGCTCCTACGAGCAGTACGTC.

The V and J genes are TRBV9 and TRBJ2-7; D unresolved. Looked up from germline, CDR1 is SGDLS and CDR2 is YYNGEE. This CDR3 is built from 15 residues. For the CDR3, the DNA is TGTAGCCGTCTGCCTCACCATCCGTCCGGATACGAGCAGTACTTC. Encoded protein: CSRLPHHPSGYEQYF.

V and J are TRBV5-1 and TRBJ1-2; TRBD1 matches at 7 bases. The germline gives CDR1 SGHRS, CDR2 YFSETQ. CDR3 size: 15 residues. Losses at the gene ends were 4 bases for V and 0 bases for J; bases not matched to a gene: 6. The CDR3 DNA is TGCGCCAGCAGCCCCCACGGACAGGCTAACTATGGCTACACCTTC. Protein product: CASSPHGQANYGYTF.

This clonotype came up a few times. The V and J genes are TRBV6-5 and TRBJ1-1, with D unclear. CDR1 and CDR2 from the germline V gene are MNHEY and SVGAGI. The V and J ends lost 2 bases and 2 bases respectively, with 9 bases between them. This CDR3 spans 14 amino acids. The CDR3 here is CASSYGQYNTEAFF. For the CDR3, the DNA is TGTGCCAGCAGTTACGGGCAGTACAACACTGAAGCTTTCTTT.

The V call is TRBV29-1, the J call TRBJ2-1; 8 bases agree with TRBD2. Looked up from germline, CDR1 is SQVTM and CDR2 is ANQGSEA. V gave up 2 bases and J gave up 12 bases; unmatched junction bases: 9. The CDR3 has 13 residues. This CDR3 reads CSVESRGGFVQFF. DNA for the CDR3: TGCAGCGTTGAATCTCGGGGGGGCTTCGTGCAGTTCTTC.